The 31 T cell receptor beta chains reported below all come from one sample, sequenced in a study of blood T cell repertoires in COVID-19. Method: immunoSEQ multiplex PCR; TCRdb's copy keeps in-frame clones and lacks some. This repertoire shows 200,000 to 250,000 clones, over 75% found once; its top ten account for approximately 5.1%. The sample was peripheral blood. Receptors originate from a man between 45 and 60 years old with COVID-19, enrolled during active disease.

The rearrangement uses TRBV6-6 and TRBJ1-1; D possibly corresponds to TRBD1 (5 bases). CDR3 length equals 14 residues. The germline V gene has CDR1 MNHNY and CDR2 SVGAGI (reference sequence). Trimming took 6 bases from V and 6 from J, leaving 17 bases between them. The CDR3 DNA reads as TGTGCCAGCAGAACGGGGCGGGGGGAGGCTGAAGCTTTCTTT. Its translation: CASRTGRGEAEAFF.

The chain uses TRBV2 and TRBJ2-1; 10 bases fit TRBD2. The trim removed 6 bases at V and 4 bases at J, leaving 3 bases unmatched. The germline gives CDR1 SNHLY, CDR2 FYNNEI. This CDR3 is built from 14 residues. CDR3 in amino acids: CASRASGGYNEQFF. CDR3 nucleotides: TGTGCCAGCAGAGCTAGCGGGGGATACAATGAGCAGTTCTTC.

V usage is TRBV18 and J usage is TRBJ1-3; no definite D call. V lost 6 bases, J lost 8 bases, and 26 bases lay in between. Germline CDR1 is KGHSH and CDR2 is LQKENI. The CDR3 runs to 17 residues. The CDR3 sequence is CASSPLLNRAAGDTIYF. The DNA for the CDR3 is TGTGCCAGCTCCCCTCTTCTAAACAGAGCCGCGGGAGACACCATATATTTT. The full variable domain, in which reference TRBV18 and TRBJ1-3 provide the parts outside the CDR3, is NAGVMQNPRHLVRRRGQEARLRCSPMKGHSHVYWYRQLPEEGLKFMVYLQKENIIDESGMPKERFSAEFPKEGPSILRIQQVVRGDSAAYFCASSPLLNRAAGDTIYFGEGSWLTVV.

V gene TRBV6-5 combines with J gene TRBJ1-2; D perhaps matches TRBD1 (5 bases). Per the germline V gene, CDR1 is MNHEY and CDR2 is SVGAGI. This CDR3 comprises 14 residues. V lost 6 bases, J lost 3 bases, and 14 bases lay in between. The CDR3 region is CASRDRQSYYGYTF. CDR3 in DNA: TGTGCCAGCAGGGATCGACAGAGCTACTATGGCTACACCTTC.

The chain recombines TRBV18 with TRBJ2-7, with TRBD1 identical over 12 bases. J was trimmed by 7 bases and V by 3 bases; bases with no gene match: 7. The germline V gene encodes CDR1 KGHSH and CDR2 LQKENI. This CDR3 region has 15 residues. The CDR3 sequence: CASSPPGQGAGEQYF. The CDR3 nucleotides read TGTGCCAGCTCACCTCCGGGACAGGGGGCTGGGGAGCAGTACTTC.

There are a few counts of this clone. The chain joins TRBV11-1 to TRBJ1-2; TRBD1 agrees at 10 bases. J was trimmed by 5 bases and V by 0 bases; bases with no gene match: 6. The V gene's germline CDR1 is SGHAT and CDR2 FQDESV (reference sequence). This CDR3 is 16 amino acids long. CDR3 residues: CASSLARQGQGYGYTF. CDR3 sequence (DNA): TGTGCCAGCAGCTTAGCGCGGCAGGGACAGGGGTATGGCTACACCTTC.

V and J are TRBV9 and TRBJ2-7, with D unresolved. The V end was cut by 1 base, the J end by 5 bases, with 13 bases between. This CDR3 is 14 amino acids long. Germline CDR1 and CDR2: SGDLS and YYNGEE. The CDR3 spells CASSVTPTSHEQYF. Written as DNA, the CDR3 is TGTGCCAGCAGCGTAACCCCCACTTCTCACGAGCAGTACTTC.

The CDR3 is CATGGGAGTDTQYF. The CDR3, as DNA: TGTGCCACCGGCGGGGGGGCCGGGACAGATACGCAGTATTTT. This chain connects TRBV24-1 to TRBJ2-3, with 9 nucleotides matching TRBD2. V was pared by 9 bases and J by 3 bases, with 6 bases of the junction left unmatched. CDR1 and CDR2 from the germline V gene are KGHDR and SFDVKD. The CDR3 is 14 residues long.

This chain uses TRBV11-2 with TRBJ2-1; the match to TRBD2 covers 11 bases. The CDR3 runs to 15 residues. Germline lookup yields CDR1 SGHAT and CDR2 FQNNGV. V dropped 3 bases and J dropped 9; count of bases not matched to a gene: 7. DNA of the CDR3: TGTGCCAGCAGCTTCCTTAGCGGGGGGGCCGTTGAGCAGTTCTTC. Translated: CASSFLSGGAVEQFF.

The chain uses TRBV19 and TRBJ1-6, with TRBD1 matching 8 bases. Germline loops: CDR1 LNHDA, CDR2 SQIVND (reference sequence). The CDR3 loop spans 15 amino acids. V dropped 5 bases and J dropped 7; count of bases not matched to a gene: 7. The CDR3 loop reads CASSASGTGNSPLHF. The DNA of the CDR3 is TGTGCCAGTAGTGCCTCCGGGACAGGCAATTCACCCCTCCACTTT.

The J gene is TRBJ1-3, the V gene TRBV28; 7 bases are a match to TRBD1. The CDR3 loop spans 14 amino acids. Germline loops: CDR1 MDHEN, CDR2 SYDVKM. Trimming cost V 4 bases and J 4 bases; bases outside gene matches: 4. The CDR3 region has the DNA TGTGCCAGCAGTTCGACAGGGCTAGGAAACACCATATATTTT. It translates to CASSSTGLGNTIYF.

This chain connects TRBV11-2 to TRBJ1-2; 10 positions match TRBD1. The CDR3 is 15 amino acids. Germline CDR1 is SGHAT and CDR2 is FQNNGV. V gave up 0 bases and J gave up 5 bases; unmatched junction bases: 3. The DNA of the CDR3 is TGTGCCAGCAGCTTAGATAGGGACAGGGGTTATGGCTACACCTTC. It translates to CASSLDRDRGYGYTF.

The V call is TRBV6-2 or TRBV6-3, the J call TRBJ1-2; 8 nucleotides agree with TRBD1. The CDR3 consists of 16 residues. Trimming at V came to 3 bases and at J to 0 bases, leaving 6 bases not matched to a gene. Germline CDR1 is MNHEY and CDR2 is SVGEGT. DNA for the CDR3: TGTGCCAGCAGTTATGGGGGACAGGTCACTAACTATGGCTACACCTTC. This sequence encodes CASSYGGQVTNYGYTF.

The chain recombines TRBV4-1 with TRBJ2-1, with 12 nucleotides matching TRBD1. Germline trimming cut 1 base from V and 7 bases from J; bases unmatched to any gene: 5. CDR1 and CDR2 (germline): MGHRA, YSYEKL. The CDR3 loop spans 16 amino acids. CDR3 DNA: TGCGCCAGCAGCCAAGGGGACAGGGGGCGCAGAAATGAGCAGTTCTTC. This sequence encodes CASSQGDRGRRNEQFF.

The rearrangement uses TRBV2 and TRBJ2-7; 9 nucleotides align to TRBD1. This CDR3 contains 13 residues. Germline V lookup: CDR1 SNHLY, CDR2 FYNNEI. The trim removed 7 bases at V and 4 bases at J, leaving 5 bases unmatched. The chain's CDR3 is CASKGQGWYEQYF. The CDR3 nucleotides read TGTGCCAGCAAGGGACAGGGATGGTACGAGCAGTACTTC.

V gene TRBV18 combines with J gene TRBJ2-3; 9 nucleotides align to TRBD2. Germline loops: CDR1 KGHSH, CDR2 LQKENI. V shed 7 bases and J 4 bases; nucleotides not matched to a gene: 15. The CDR3 extends over 17 amino acids. The CDR3 nucleotides read TGTGCCAGCTACCCCAGCGGCCTAGCGGGGAGATCAGATACGCAGTATTTT. This translates into CASYPSGLAGRSDTQYF.

This clone was detected once. The rearrangement links TRBV29-1 to TRBJ2-7, with 7 bases lining up with TRBD1. There are 13 residues in the CDR3. Germline V gene sequence: CDR1 SQVTM, CDR2 ANQGSEA. V shed 7 bases, J shed 2 bases, and the junction held 8 bases outside the gene matches. CDR3 loop: CSGGQMDPYEQYF. The CDR3, as DNA: TGCAGCGGGGGACAGATGGATCCCTACGAGCAGTACTTC.

The chain has TRBV7-3 and TRBJ2-7; 7 bases fit TRBD2. V gave up 3 bases and J gave up 4 bases; unmatched junction bases: 6. The CDR3 has 14 residues. Germline V CDR1 and CDR2: SGHTA, FQGTGA. In nucleotides, the CDR3 is TGTGCCAGCAGCTTCGCCGGCGGGGGTTACGAGCAGTACTTC. It codes for CASSFAGGGYEQYF.

The chain links TRBV7-9 to TRBJ1-1; 8 bases fit TRBD1. The CDR3 sequence is 16 residues long. The germline CDR1 and CDR2 sequences are SEHNR and FQNEAQ (reference sequence). The V and J ends lost 3 bases and 1 base, in that order; junction bases with no gene match: 7. The CDR3 coding sequence is TGTGCCAGCAGCTTGCTACAGGGGGATCCGAACACTGAAGCTTTCTTT. Translated: CASSLLQGDPNTEAFF.

The rearrangement uses TRBV11-3 and TRBJ2-7; D possibly corresponds to TRBD1 (7 bases). Trimming removed 5 bases at V and 2 bases at J, with 19 bases between. There are 16 residues in the CDR3. Germline V gene lookup returns CDR1 SGHNT and CDR2 YENEEA. The CDR3 DNA reads as TGTGCCAGCAGCCAATCAGGGGGGCTAGGGCCCTACGAGCAGTACTTC. Translation: CASSQSGGLGPYEQYF.

In regard to this clone: Sequence at one end of the junction differs from germline and may be a read error. The rearrangement joins TRBV30 to TRBJ2-7; 11 bases map to TRBD2. The CDR3 totals 13 residues. Germline CDR1 reads GTSNPN; CDR2 reads SVGIG (reference sequence). The DNA of the CDR3 is TGTGCCTGGGCGACTAGCGGGGACGCTCGTCGGTCCTTC. This codes for CAWATSGDARRSF. Full variable domain (outside the CDR3, taken from reference TRBV30 and TRBJ2-7): SQTIHQWPATLVQPVGSPLSLECTVEGTSNPNLYWYRQAAGRGLQLLFYSVGIGQISSEVPQNLSASRPQDRQFILSSKKLLLSDSGFYLCAWATSGDARRSFGPGTRLTVT.

V usage is TRBV7-3 and J usage is TRBJ2-7, with 9 bases aligning to TRBD1. The germline CDR1 and CDR2 sequences are SGHTA and FQGTGA. The CDR3 runs 15 residues. V lost 2 bases, J lost 3 bases, and 5 bases stayed unmatched. CDR3 nucleotides: TGTGCCAGCAGCTTATACGGGACAGGGAACTACGAGCAGTACTTC. As protein: CASSLYGTGNYEQYF.

The V call is TRBV3-1 (or the pseudogene TRBV3-2), the J call TRBJ2-1, with D tentatively TRBD2 (5 bases). V lost 1 base and J lost 14, with 15 bases in between. CDR1 LGHDT and CDR2 YNNKEL come from the germline V gene (reference sequence). This CDR3 has 13 residues. The CDR3 coding sequence is TGTGCCAGCAGCCAAGGAAGGGCTAGCCGGGAGTTCTTC. Translated: CASSQGRASREFF.

This sequence joins TRBV29-1 and TRBJ2-3; the match to TRBD1 covers 8 bases. Germline-derived CDR1 and CDR2 are SQVTM and ANQGSEA. Trimming at V came to 4 bases and at J to 3 bases, leaving 9 bases not matched to a gene. The CDR3 runs to 15 residues. For the CDR3, the DNA is TGCAGCGTTGCAGCCGGGACAGGAACGACAGATACGCAGTATTTT. Its translation is CSVAAGTGTTDTQYF.

V and J are TRBV5-4 and TRBJ2-7, with D possibly being TRBD1 (6 bases). The germline V gene has CDR1 SGHNT and CDR2 YYREEE (reference sequence). V gave up 1 base and J gave up 6 bases, with 8 bases separating them. The CDR3 spans 12 residues. CDR3 nucleotides: TGTGCCAGCAGCTTGTACAGGGCCGAGCAGTACTTC. Its protein is CASSLYRAEQYF.

The chain recombines TRBV6-1 with TRBJ2-5; maybe TRBD1 (6 bases). Germline values: CDR1 MNHNS, CDR2 SASEGT. CDR3 length: 14 residues. V lost 1 base and J lost 6, with 12 bases in between. The CDR3 here is CASSEGQEAKTQYF. The CDR3, as DNA: TGTGCCAGCAGTGAAGGACAGGAGGCAAAGACCCAGTACTTC.

V gene TRBV10-1 combines with J gene TRBJ2-3, with 7 bases fitting TRBD2. The trim removed 2 bases at V and 1 base at J, leaving 3 bases unmatched. Germline CDR1 and CDR2: WNHNN and SYGVQD (reference sequence). The CDR3 contains 15 residues. This CDR3 reads CASSERDYRTDTQYF. CDR3 nucleotide sequence: TGCGCCAGCAGTGAGCGGGACTATCGCACAGATACGCAGTATTTT.

The rearrangement uses TRBV7-2 and TRBJ2-3; no firm D call. V was shortened by 4 bases and J by 1 base, with 12 bases between the two germline ends. From germline, CDR1 is SGHTA and CDR2 FQGNSA. CDR3 length: 15 residues. The CDR3 nucleotides are TGTGCCAGCAGCTCGCAGAGCGCTCGCACAGATACGCAGTATTTT. Protein sequence: CASSSQSARTDTQYF.

V usage is TRBV9 and J usage is TRBJ2-2; D remains ambiguous. Germline V gives CDR1 SGDLS, CDR2 YYNGEE. The V end was cut by 2 bases, the J end by 0 bases, with 8 bases between. CDR3 size: 15 residues. In nucleotides, the CDR3 is TGTGCCAGCAGCGTGAACTACGCGAACACCGGGGAGCTGTTTTTT. This codes for CASSVNYANTGELFF. Complete variable domain (other parts from reference TRBV9 and TRBJ2-2): DSGVTQTPKHLITATGQRVTLRCSPRSGDLSVYWYQQSLDQGLQFLIQYYNGEERAKGNILERFSAQQFPDLHSELNLSSLELGDSALYFCASSVNYANTGELFFGEGSRLTVL.

The CDR3 reads CASRSGRYNEQFF. In nucleotides, the CDR3 is TGTGCCAGCAGGTCTGGTAGATACAATGAGCAGTTCTTC. The J gene is TRBJ2-1, the V gene TRBV5-4, with unresolved D. The length of the CDR3 is 13 residues. The germline CDR1 and CDR2 sequences are SGHNT and YYREEE (reference sequence). Trimming took off 5 bases at V and 4 bases at J, with 10 bases between the two ends. The whole variable domain, remainder taken from reference TRBV5-4 and TRBJ2-1, is ETGVTQSPTHLIKTRGQQVTLRCSSQSGHNTVSWYQQALGQGPQFIFQYYREEENGRGNFPPRFSGLQFPNYSSELNVNALELDDSALYLCASRSGRYNEQFFGPGTRLTVL.

This chain uses TRBV9 with TRBJ2-1, with TRBD2 matching 9 bases. The length of the CDR3 is 18 residues. Germline loops: CDR1 SGDLS, CDR2 YYNGEE. Trimming cost V 0 bases and J 3 bases; bases outside gene matches: 10. The CDR3 DNA reads as TGTGCCAGCAGCGTAGGTTGGCTAGCGGGGACAAACTACAATGAGCAGTTCTTC. Protein: CASSVGWLAGTNYNEQFF.